Given below is one T cell receptor (beta chain) in context. The target antigen is unknown. The data were obtained in a study of cytomegalovirus exposure and HLA in healthy donors. Germline CDR1 and CDR2: MNHEY and SVGAGI. The CDR3 is 13 residues long. Trimming took off 7 bases at V and 5 bases at J, with 14 bases between the two ends. Broader study findings: It was likely that a cluster of highly shared sequence variants was a sequencing artifact. On later analysis, the bulk of CMV-associated TCR beta chains appeared to be HLA-restricted.

PCR involved 60 Vbeta and 13 Jbeta primers. Here immunoSEQ multiplex PCR was the method, and the copy in TCRdb shows in-frame clones only, minus some. Of 150,000 to 200,000 clones in the sample, about 76% were seen once. This TCR was recovered from a male donor in good health and CMV-seropositive. The V and J genes are TRBV6-5 and TRBJ2-5, with D perhaps TRBD2 (5 bases). Specimen: PBMCs. CDR3: CASKSGSRETQYF. CDR3 coding DNA: TGTGCCAGCAAATCGGGGTCAAGGGAGACCCAGTACTTC.